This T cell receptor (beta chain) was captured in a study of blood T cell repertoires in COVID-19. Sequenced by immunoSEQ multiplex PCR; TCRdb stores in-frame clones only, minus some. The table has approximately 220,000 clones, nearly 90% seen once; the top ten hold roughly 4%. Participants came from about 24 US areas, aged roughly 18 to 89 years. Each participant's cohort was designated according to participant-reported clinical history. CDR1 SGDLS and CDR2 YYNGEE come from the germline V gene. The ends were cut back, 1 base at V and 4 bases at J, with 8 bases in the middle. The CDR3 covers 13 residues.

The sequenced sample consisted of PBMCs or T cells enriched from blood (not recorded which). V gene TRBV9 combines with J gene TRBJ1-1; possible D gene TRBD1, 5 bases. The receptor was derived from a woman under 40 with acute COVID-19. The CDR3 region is CASSVQGGTEAFF. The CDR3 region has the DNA TGTGCCAGCAGCGTACAGGGTGGCACTGAAGCTTTCTTT.